Listed below are T cell receptor beta chains from one sample, sequenced in a study of T cell responses to AZD1222 COVID-19 vaccine. Libraries were prepared by immunoSEQ multiplex PCR; TCRdb keeps only in-frame clonotypes and omits some of them. The sample has roughly 100,000 clones, around 83% seen once. The material was peripheral blood, obtained on day 0 of AZD1222 vaccination. The receptors here all came from an adult in good health. Each CDR3 is given with its conserved first and last residue. D genes are given only for firm matches. The size field is filled for only some rows; it gives once, few, many or a size class.

cdr3_length: 14
clone_size: .
v_call: TRBV28
j_call: TRBJ2-5
d_call: TRBD1
cdr3_aa: CASSFKGQEETQYF
cdr3_nt: TGTGCCAGCAGTTTTAAGGGACAGGAGGAGACCCAGTACTTC

cdr3_length: 14
clone_size: few
v_call: TRBV7-9
j_call: TRBJ1-2
d_call: TRBD1
cdr3_aa: CASSRRDSRYGYTF
cdr3_nt: TGTGCCAGCAGTCGGCGGGACAGCCGATATGGCTACACCTTC

cdr3_length: 13
clone_size: .
v_call: TRBV7-2
j_call: TRBJ2-7
d_call: TRBD2
cdr3_aa: CASSRSGGDEQYF
cdr3_nt: TGTGCCAGCAGCAGATCGGGGGGGGACGAGCAGTACTTC

cdr3_length: 16
clone_size: .
v_call: TRBV7-2
j_call: TRBJ2-7
d_call: TRBD1
cdr3_aa: CASSLGGQALSYEQYF
cdr3_nt: TGTGCCAGCAGCTTAGGCGGACAGGCCCTCTCCTACGAGCAGTACTTC

cdr3_length: 14
clone_size: .
v_call: TRBV15
j_call: TRBJ2-7
d_call: .
cdr3_aa: CATSREGRSYEQYF
cdr3_nt: TGTGCCACCAGCAGAGAAGGCAGATCCTACGAGCAGTACTTC

cdr3_length: 12
clone_size: .
v_call: TRBV12-5
j_call: TRBJ2-3
d_call: .
cdr3_aa: CASGYGIDTQYF
cdr3_nt: TGTGCTAGTGGTTATGGGATAGATACGCAGTATTTT

cdr3_length: 16
clone_size: .
v_call: TRBV30
j_call: TRBJ2-3
d_call: .
cdr3_aa: CAWSGGPGPGTDTQYF
cdr3_nt: TGTGCCTGGAGTGGGGGACCTGGGCCGGGAACAGATACGCAGTATTTT

cdr3_length: 12
clone_size: .
v_call: TRBV27
j_call: TRBJ2-1
d_call: .
cdr3_aa: CASSVGFNEQFF
cdr3_nt: TGTGCCAGCAGCGTTGGTTTCAATGAGCAGTTCTTC

cdr3_length: 18
clone_size: .
v_call: TRBV10-3
j_call: TRBJ1-3
d_call: .
cdr3_aa: CAISDPRRGESSGNTIYF
cdr3_nt: TGTGCCATCAGTGACCCGAGGCGGGGCGAAAGCTCTGGAAACACCATATATTTT

cdr3_length: 14
clone_size: .
v_call: TRBV18
j_call: TRBJ1-3
d_call: .
cdr3_aa: CASSPTGDGNTIYF
cdr3_nt: TGTGCCAGCTCACCGACCGGAGACGGAAACACCATATATTTT

cdr3_length: 15
clone_size: .
v_call: TRBV7-2
j_call: TRBJ2-2
d_call: .
cdr3_aa: CASSLTLTNTGELFF
cdr3_nt: TGTGCCAGCAGCTTAACCCTGACTAACACCGGGGAGCTGTTTTTT

cdr3_length: 16
clone_size: .
v_call: TRBV9
j_call: TRBJ1-2
d_call: .
cdr3_aa: CASSTQDRQRHYGYTF
cdr3_nt: TGTGCCAGCAGCACCCAAGACAGACAGCGACACTATGGCTACACCTTC

cdr3_length: 14
clone_size: .
v_call: TRBV28
j_call: TRBJ2-7
d_call: .
cdr3_aa: CASSLVGTPYEQYF
cdr3_nt: TGTGCCAGCAGTTTAGTGGGGACCCCCTACGAGCAGTACTTC

cdr3_length: 13
clone_size: .
v_call: TRBV19
j_call: TRBJ1-2
d_call: .
cdr3_aa: CASSIGNNYGYTF
cdr3_nt: TGTGCCAGTAGTATAGGAAACAACTATGGCTACACCTTC

cdr3_length: 13
clone_size: .
v_call: TRBV30
j_call: TRBJ1-4
d_call: .
cdr3_aa: CASRDGPNEKLFF
cdr3_nt: TGTGCCTCTCGGGACGGCCCGAATGAAAAACTGTTTTTT

cdr3_length: 14
clone_size: .
v_call: TRBV28
j_call: TRBJ1-3
d_call: TRBD1
cdr3_aa: CASRPGGTGNTIYF
cdr3_nt: TGTGCCAGCAGGCCAGGGGGAACTGGAAACACCATATATTTT

cdr3_length: 12
clone_size: once
v_call: TRBV16
j_call: TRBJ2-7
d_call: TRBD1
cdr3_aa: CASSPLGQEQYF
cdr3_nt: TGTGCCAGCAGCCCCCTGGGACAGGAGCAGTACTTC

cdr3_length: 14
clone_size: .
v_call: TRBV7-2
j_call: TRBJ1-2
d_call: .
cdr3_aa: CASSPGTGSYGYTF
cdr3_nt: TGTGCCAGCAGCCCCGGGACGGGTTCTTATGGCTACACCTTC

cdr3_length: 13
clone_size: .
v_call: TRBV3-1/TRBV3-2
j_call: TRBJ2-6
d_call: .
cdr3_aa: CASTLSGANVLTF
cdr3_nt: TGTGCCAGCACCCTTTCTGGGGCCAACGTCCTGACTTTC

cdr3_length: 13
clone_size: .
v_call: TRBV5-6
j_call: TRBJ1-3
d_call: TRBD1
cdr3_aa: CAMGQGAQDTIYF
cdr3_nt: TGTGCCATGGGACAGGGGGCGCAGGACACCATATATTTT

cdr3_length: 15
clone_size: .
v_call: TRBV25-1
j_call: TRBJ2-7
d_call: TRBD1
cdr3_aa: CASSATGGVGYEQYF
cdr3_nt: TGTGCCAGCAGCGCGACAGGGGGCGTTGGGTACGAGCAGTACTTC

cdr3_length: 15
clone_size: .
v_call: TRBV4-2
j_call: TRBJ2-7
d_call: TRBD1
cdr3_aa: CASSQGLGTAHEQYF
cdr3_nt: TGTGCCAGCAGCCAAGGTTTGGGGACAGCCCACGAGCAGTACTTC

cdr3_length: 15
clone_size: .
v_call: TRBV7-9
j_call: TRBJ1-4
d_call: .
cdr3_aa: CASSFTGQTNEKLFF
cdr3_nt: TGTGCCAGCAGCTTCACGGGACAAACTAATGAAAAACTGTTTTTT

cdr3_length: 16
clone_size: .
v_call: TRBV7-3
j_call: TRBJ1-2
d_call: TRBD1
cdr3_aa: CASSEGPGQDIYGYTF
cdr3_nt: TGTGCCAGCAGCGAAGGTCCGGGACAGGATATCTATGGCTACACCTTC

cdr3_length: 13
clone_size: .
v_call: TRBV7-2
j_call: TRBJ1-1
d_call: .
cdr3_aa: CASRGLRGTEAFF
cdr3_nt: TGTGCCAGCAGAGGTCTTCGAGGCACTGAAGCTTTCTTT

cdr3_length: 17
clone_size: .
v_call: TRBV6-2/TRBV6-3
j_call: TRBJ1-5
d_call: .
cdr3_aa: CASSSRAPRQRDQPQHF
cdr3_nt: TGTGCCAGCAGTTCTCGGGCGCCTCGACAAAGGGATCAGCCCCAGCATTTT

cdr3_length: 14
clone_size: .
v_call: TRBV15
j_call: TRBJ2-3
d_call: .
cdr3_aa: CATSSSGRPDTQYF
cdr3_nt: TGTGCCACCAGCAGTTCCGGGAGACCGGATACGCAGTATTTT

cdr3_length: 17
clone_size: .
v_call: TRBV2
j_call: TRBJ2-3
d_call: TRBD2
cdr3_aa: CASSEDPSGGATDTQYF
cdr3_nt: TGTGCCAGCAGTGAGGACCCTAGCGGGGGGGCCACAGATACGCAGTATTTT

cdr3_length: 14
clone_size: once
v_call: TRBV3-1/TRBV3-2
j_call: TRBJ2-7
d_call: TRBD2
cdr3_aa: CASSQGTGGREQYF
cdr3_nt: TGTGCCAGCAGCCAAGGAACGGGGGGGCGCGAGCAGTACTTC

cdr3_length: 13
clone_size: .
v_call: TRBV12-3/TRBV12-4
j_call: TRBJ1-5
d_call: .
cdr3_aa: CASNGGNNQPQHF
cdr3_nt: TGTGCCAGCAATGGGGGCAACAATCAGCCCCAGCATTTT

cdr3_length: 15
clone_size: few
v_call: TRBV7-3
j_call: TRBJ2-2
d_call: TRBD2
cdr3_aa: CASSSTSGSGGELFF
cdr3_nt: TGTGCCAGCAGCTCCACTAGCGGGAGCGGCGGGGAGCTGTTTTTT

cdr3_length: 12
clone_size: .
v_call: TRBV9
j_call: TRBJ2-2
d_call: .
cdr3_aa: CASSPGLGELFF
cdr3_nt: TGTGCCAGCAGCCCGGGACTCGGGGAGCTGTTTTTT

cdr3_length: 14
clone_size: .
v_call: TRBV29-1
j_call: TRBJ1-2
d_call: TRBD1
cdr3_aa: CSVEGGQTINGYTF
cdr3_nt: TGCAGCGTTGAAGGGGGACAGACGATTAATGGCTACACCTTC

cdr3_length: 15
clone_size: .
v_call: TRBV6-1
j_call: TRBJ1-3
d_call: .
cdr3_aa: CASSEVEVTGNTIYF
cdr3_nt: TGTGCCAGCAGTGAAGTAGAGGTTACTGGAAACACCATATATTTT

cdr3_length: 16
clone_size: .
v_call: TRBV11-2
j_call: TRBJ2-6
d_call: .
cdr3_aa: CASSFGLVSGANVLTF
cdr3_nt: TGTGCCAGCAGCTTTGGACTGGTCTCTGGGGCCAACGTCCTGACTTTC

cdr3_length: 13
clone_size: .
v_call: TRBV5-1
j_call: TRBJ2-1
d_call: .
cdr3_aa: CASSLERGVEQFF
cdr3_nt: TGCGCCAGCAGCTTGGAAAGGGGCGTAGAGCAGTTCTTC

cdr3_length: 16
clone_size: .
v_call: TRBV3-1/TRBV3-2
j_call: TRBJ1-6
d_call: .
cdr3_aa: CASSQDVTRLFSPLHF
cdr3_nt: TGTGCCAGCAGCCAAGATGTAACAAGGTTGTTTTCACCCCTCCACTTT

cdr3_length: 16
clone_size: .
v_call: TRBV9
j_call: TRBJ1-6
d_call: TRBD1
cdr3_aa: CASSARRTGGDSPLHF
cdr3_nt: TGTGCCAGCAGCGCGCGGAGGACAGGGGGTGATTCACCCCTCCACTTT